This TCR beta chain originates from a study of CD8 T cells in Susac syndrome. This CDR3 comprises 14 residues. The germline CDR1 and CDR2 sequences are SGHDN and FVKESK. Trimming pared 8 bases from V and 4 bases from J, leaving 15 bases between. Random hexamers primed reverse transcription of roughly 0.5 to 1 ug RNA. TCRdb re-called the immunoSEQ multiplex PCR reads through MiXCR, storing one row per CDR3 protein. Counted here are around 110,000 distinct CDR3 sequences, roughly 95% occurring once; the ten biggest clones make up around 0.41%. The chain carries TRBV14 and TRBJ2-1, with D tentatively TRBD2 (6 bases). The sequenced sample consisted of CD8+ T cells from PBMCs. The clonotype comes from a human donor with Susac syndrome. This chain's CDR3 is CASEGRPPYNEQFF. In nucleotides, the CDR3 is TGTGCCAGCGAAGGGAGGCCTCCATACAATGAGCAGTTCTTC.